This TCR beta chain came from a study of T cell repertoires in cytomegalovirus infection. The germline CDR1 and CDR2 sequences are LGHDT and YNNKEL (reference sequence). This CDR3 has 11 residues. Trimming left V 1 base short and J 8 bases short, with 3 bases between. Worth noting for this clonotype: Its antigen remains unidentified. This may arise from a read error, as a much more abundant clone is one base away.

TCRdb independently ran MiXCR on the reads; one entry per CDR3 protein. The top ten clones hold approximately 41% of a sample with 110,000 or so distinct CDR3 sequences, roughly 30% of them seen once. This rearrangement joins TRBV3-1 to TRBJ2-1; no firm D call. The TCR was taken from a human donor in good health (CMV status not recorded). Some clones in this sample may be carry-over from other donors' samples. This material consisted of CD8+ T cells from cultured PBMCs, taken from culture after CMV antigen stimulation. CDR3: CASSQGHEQFF. CDR3 DNA: TGTGCCAGCAGCCAAGGCCATGAGCAGTTCTTC.